The rows below give T cell receptor beta chains drawn from one sample of a study of cytomegalovirus exposure and HLA in healthy donors. The repertoire was sequenced with immunoSEQ multiplex PCR; TCRdb's copy has only in-frame clones and lacks some. The data contain some 150,000 clones, around 80% of them singletons. The sample consisted of PBMCs. The source is a woman between 45 and 60 years old in good health and CMV-seronegative. CDR3s include the opening cysteine and the closing phenylalanine or tryptophan. D genes are given only for firm matches. Clone size is given for some rows only: seen once, a few or many times, or a class if the clone is expanded.

cdr3_nt: TGCAGCGTTGAAGAACGGGGTTCCTACGAGCAGTACTTC; cdr3_aa: CSVEERGSYEQYF; v_call: TRBV29-1; d_call: NA; j_call: TRBJ2-7; clone_size: NA
cdr3_nt: TGCGCCAGCAGCCACGGTAGACAGGCTGGGGCCAACGTCCTGACTTTC; cdr3_aa: CASSHGRQAGANVLTF; v_call: TRBV4-3; d_call: NA; j_call: TRBJ2-6; clone_size: NA
cdr3_nt: TGTGCCAGCTCACCCGGGCAGGGTGACCTCAACACCATATATTTT; cdr3_aa: CASSPGQGDLNTIYF; v_call: TRBV18; d_call: NA; j_call: TRBJ1-3; clone_size: NA
cdr3_nt: TGTGCCAGCAGGGAGACAGACCTTAGCAATCAGCCCCAGCATTTT; cdr3_aa: CASRETDLSNQPQHF; v_call: TRBV2; d_call: NA; j_call: TRBJ1-5; clone_size: NA
cdr3_nt: TGTGCCAGCACCCTGGACGGGGGATTTGGCTACACCTTC; cdr3_aa: CASTLDGGFGYTF; v_call: TRBV28; d_call: NA; j_call: TRBJ1-2; clone_size: NA
cdr3_nt: TGTGCCAGCAGCGGCTCCGGGACAGTCTCTGGAAACACCATATATTTT; cdr3_aa: CASSGSGTVSGNTIYF; v_call: TRBV9; d_call: TRBD1; j_call: TRBJ1-3; clone_size: NA
cdr3_nt: TGTGCCAGCAGCCTTGGACAGCCTAATCAGCCCCAGCATTTT; cdr3_aa: CASSLGQPNQPQHF; v_call: TRBV13; d_call: NA; j_call: TRBJ1-5; clone_size: NA
cdr3_nt: TGTGCCAGCAGTTACACAAGGGACAAGAACACTGAAGCTTTCTTT; cdr3_aa: CASSYTRDKNTEAFF; v_call: TRBV6-5; d_call: NA; j_call: TRBJ1-1; clone_size: NA
cdr3_nt: TGTGCCAGCAGTTACGGGGGGGACTACGAGCAGTACTTC; cdr3_aa: CASSYGGDYEQYF; v_call: TRBV6-6; d_call: TRBD2; j_call: TRBJ2-7; clone_size: NA
cdr3_nt: TGCGCCAGCAGCTTGAGGGAGAACTATGGCTACACCTTC; cdr3_aa: CASSLRENYGYTF; v_call: TRBV5-1; d_call: NA; j_call: TRBJ1-2; clone_size: NA
cdr3_nt: TGCAGCGTTATCCGGGAGGGGACAGATACGCAGTATTTT; cdr3_aa: CSVIREGTDTQYF; v_call: TRBV29-1; d_call: TRBD2; j_call: TRBJ2-3; clone_size: once
cdr3_nt: TGTGCCAGTAGGCCGGGACAGGGAAGGAGTCAGCCCCAGCATTTT; cdr3_aa: CASRPGQGRSQPQHF; v_call: TRBV19; d_call: TRBD1; j_call: TRBJ1-5; clone_size: NA
cdr3_nt: TGTGCCAGCACAGGTGGCAGGTTGGACGAGCAGTACTTC; cdr3_aa: CASTGGRLDEQYF; v_call: TRBV2; d_call: NA; j_call: TRBJ2-7; clone_size: NA
cdr3_nt: TGTGCCAGCAGTGGCCGGGGGTCCCAGAACACTGAAGCTTTCTTT; cdr3_aa: CASSGRGSQNTEAFF; v_call: TRBV25-1; d_call: NA; j_call: TRBJ1-1; clone_size: NA
cdr3_nt: TGCGCCAGCAGCACCGGACATACCTCTGGAAACACCATATATTTT; cdr3_aa: CASSTGHTSGNTIYF; v_call: TRBV5-1; d_call: NA; j_call: TRBJ1-3; clone_size: NA
cdr3_nt: TGTGCCAGCAGCGCATTGCGAGCGCCCCAGCATTTT; cdr3_aa: CASSALRAPQHF; v_call: TRBV5-8; d_call: NA; j_call: TRBJ1-5; clone_size: NA
cdr3_nt: TGCAGCGTTGGGAGTGGGGCGGCGGATACGCAGTATTTT; cdr3_aa: CSVGSGAADTQYF; v_call: TRBV29-1; d_call: NA; j_call: TRBJ2-3; clone_size: NA
cdr3_nt: TGTGCCAGCAGCTTAGTTCAAGGACAGAATTCACCCCTCCACTTT; cdr3_aa: CASSLVQGQNSPLHF; v_call: TRBV11-2; d_call: NA; j_call: TRBJ1-6; clone_size: few
cdr3_nt: TGTGCCAGCAGAACAGGGGGCGCTGGGGCCAACGTCCTGACTTTC; cdr3_aa: CASRTGGAGANVLTF; v_call: TRBV28; d_call: TRBD1; j_call: TRBJ2-6; clone_size: NA
cdr3_nt: TGTGCCAGCAGCAAAACTAGCGGGAGCGCACAGTACTTC; cdr3_aa: CASSKTSGSAQYF; v_call: TRBV14; d_call: TRBD2; j_call: TRBJ2-7; clone_size: few
cdr3_nt: TGTGCCAGCAGCCGCGGGACAGCTGCAACTAATGAAAAACTGTTTTTT; cdr3_aa: CASSRGTAATNEKLFF; v_call: TRBV5-8; d_call: TRBD1; j_call: TRBJ1-4; clone_size: once
cdr3_nt: TGTGCCAGCAGCTTAGGGGACAGGGCGAACTATGGCTACACCTTC; cdr3_aa: CASSLGDRANYGYTF; v_call: TRBV7-2; d_call: TRBD1; j_call: TRBJ1-2; clone_size: NA
cdr3_nt: TGTGCCAGCAGCTTGGCCCCTGGACAAGAGGCTTTCTTT; cdr3_aa: CASSLAPGQEAFF; v_call: TRBV5-4; d_call: NA; j_call: TRBJ1-1; clone_size: NA
cdr3_nt: TGTGCCAGCAGCTCAGGACAGATCCAAGAGACCCAGTACTTC; cdr3_aa: CASSSGQIQETQYF; v_call: TRBV5-4; d_call: NA; j_call: TRBJ2-5; clone_size: NA
cdr3_nt: TGTGCCAGCAGCGCCGGGGACAGGGGAAATGACACCTTC; cdr3_aa: CASSAGDRGNDTF; v_call: TRBV5-4; d_call: TRBD1; j_call: TRBJ1-2; clone_size: NA
cdr3_nt: TGTGCCAGCAGCCCCCGCGACAATCAGCCCCAGCATTTT; cdr3_aa: CASSPRDNQPQHF; v_call: TRBV4-2; d_call: NA; j_call: TRBJ1-5; clone_size: NA
cdr3_nt: TGTGCCAGCAGCTTACCAACTAGCGGGGCCTACGAGCAGTACTTC; cdr3_aa: CASSLPTSGAYEQYF; v_call: TRBV7-2; d_call: TRBD2; j_call: TRBJ2-7; clone_size: NA
cdr3_nt: TGTGCCAGCAGTTTGGGCAGGGAGGGGGAAAAACTGTTTTTT; cdr3_aa: CASSLGREGEKLFF; v_call: TRBV28; d_call: NA; j_call: TRBJ1-4; clone_size: NA
cdr3_nt: TGTGCCATCAGCGACCAGGATCTCGGGGAGCCCCAGCATTTT; cdr3_aa: CAISDQDLGEPQHF; v_call: TRBV10-3; d_call: NA; j_call: TRBJ1-5; clone_size: NA
cdr3_nt: TGTGCCAGCAGCCGGGGGACAGGGGATGAAAAACTGTTTTTT; cdr3_aa: CASSRGTGDEKLFF; v_call: TRBV5-8; d_call: TRBD1; j_call: TRBJ1-4; clone_size: NA
cdr3_nt: TGCGCCAGCAGCACCGAGGGGGGGGACACTGAAGCTTTCTTT; cdr3_aa: CASSTEGGDTEAFF; v_call: TRBV5-1; d_call: NA; j_call: TRBJ1-1; clone_size: NA
cdr3_nt: TGTGCCAGCAGTTACCCTGCAAGAAAAGCCGGTCAGCCCCAGCATTTT; cdr3_aa: CASSYPARKAGQPQHF; v_call: TRBV6-7; d_call: NA; j_call: TRBJ1-5; clone_size: NA
cdr3_nt: TGTGCCAGCAGTTTAAAGGGACTAGCGGGATTTTACGAGCAGTACTTC; cdr3_aa: CASSLKGLAGFYEQYF; v_call: TRBV27; d_call: TRBD2; j_call: TRBJ2-7; clone_size: NA
cdr3_nt: TGTGCCAGCAGCTTAGCCTATCAGGACGGGATAGCCAAAAACATTCAGTACTTC; cdr3_aa: CASSLAYQDGIAKNIQYF; v_call: TRBV11-1; d_call: NA; j_call: TRBJ2-4; clone_size: NA
cdr3_nt: TGTGCCAGCAGACCAACCCAGGGAAGCAATCAGCCCCAGCATTTT; cdr3_aa: CASRPTQGSNQPQHF; v_call: TRBV6-6; d_call: NA; j_call: TRBJ1-5; clone_size: NA
cdr3_nt: TGTGCCAGTAGTATACCTGAGGGAACTGGAAACACCATATATTTT; cdr3_aa: CASSIPEGTGNTIYF; v_call: TRBV19; d_call: NA; j_call: TRBJ1-3; clone_size: NA
cdr3_nt: TGTGCCAGCAGCCCAAGTCCGGGACTAGCGGGAGTCGGGGAGCTGTTTTTT; cdr3_aa: CASSPSPGLAGVGELFF; v_call: TRBV11-2; d_call: TRBD2; j_call: TRBJ2-2; clone_size: NA